These 13 T cell receptor beta chains share one sample of origin, sequenced in a study of blood T cell repertoires in COVID-19. The table came from immunoSEQ multiplex PCR; TCRdb's copy has only in-frame clones and leaves some out. This repertoire shows about 200,000 clones, 86% found once; its top ten account for 5.6%. Source material: PBMCs or T cells enriched from blood (not recorded which). All receptors derive from a man aged 35-49 years with acute COVID-19.

The chain joins TRBV2 to TRBJ2-5; 12 bases fit TRBD2. With 4 bases clipped from V and 0 bases from J, the junction kept 3 bases outside the gene matches. CDR3 size: 16 residues. Per germline, CDR1 SNHLY and CDR2 FYNNEI. The CDR3 nucleotides are TGTGCCAGCAGTGGCGGACTAGCGGGGAACCAAGAGACCCAGTACTTC. It specifies CASSGGLAGNQETQYF.

The chain is built from TRBV9 and TRBJ1-6; a possible D gene is TRBD1 (6 bases). The CDR3 has 14 residues. Germline assignment: CDR1 SGDLS and CDR2 YYNGEE. Trimming cost V 0 bases and J 10 bases, with 11 bases left between them. The chain's CDR3 is CASSVGQEISPLHF. CDR3 nucleotide sequence: TGTGCCAGCAGCGTAGGACAGGAGATCTCACCCCTCCACTTT.

The chain is built from TRBV18 and TRBJ2-1; 10 nucleotides match TRBD2. The CDR3 runs to 19 residues. Germline V gene lookup returns CDR1 KGHSH and CDR2 LQKENI. J lost 6 bases, V lost 2 bases, and 16 bases had no gene match. The CDR3 nucleotides are TGTGCCAGCTCACCAGTAGCGGGAGGTACAGGGCAAAACTCCAATGAGCAGTTCTTC. Its translation: CASSPVAGGTGQNSNEQFF.

The chain has TRBV3-1 (or the pseudogene TRBV3-2) and TRBJ1-1, with TRBD1 identical over 9 bases. The V gene's germline CDR1 is LGHDT and CDR2 YNNKEL (reference sequence). The ends lost 2 bases at V and 7 bases at J; junction bases unmatched: 5. The CDR3 covers 14 residues. DNA of the CDR3: TGTGCCAGCAGCCAATCCGGGACAGGGTTTGAAGCTTTCTTT. Translating it yields CASSQSGTGFEAFF.

V usage is TRBV11-2 and J usage is TRBJ2-3, with D perhaps matching TRBD2 (6 bases). Germline values: CDR1 SGHAT, CDR2 FQNNGV. The CDR3 is 13 residues long. V was clipped by 5 bases and J by 9 bases, with 15 bases between them. The CDR3 reads CASSPPPGVTQYF. Written as DNA, the CDR3 is TGTGCCAGCAGCCCCCCGCCGGGGGTAACGCAGTATTTT. The entire variable domain, with the rest obtained from reference TRBV11-2 and TRBJ2-3, is as follows: EAGVAQSPRYKIIEKRQSVAFWCNPISGHATLYWYQQILGQGPKLLIQFQNNGVVDDSQLPKDRFSAERLKGVDSTLKIQPAKLEDSAVYLCASSPPPGVTQYFGPGTRLTVL.

The chain combines TRBV27 with TRBJ1-1; no clear D. CDR3 length equals 15 residues. V lost 8 bases and J lost 1, with 17 bases in between. Germline CDR1 MNHEY, CDR2 SMNVEV (reference sequence). As DNA, the CDR3 is TGTGCCAGCCGCCCGGAAAGGAGATCGAACACTGAAGCTTTCTTT. Translating it yields CASRPERRSNTEAFF.

The chain links TRBV18 to TRBJ1-1, with D possibly matching TRBD1 (5 bases). Germline lookup yields CDR1 KGHSH and CDR2 LQKENI. There are 14 residues in the CDR3. Trimming took off 2 bases at V and 2 bases at J, with 9 bases between the two ends. The CDR3: CASSPAGINTEAFF. CDR3 in DNA: TGTGCCAGCTCACCAGCAGGGATCAACACTGAAGCTTTCTTT. Looking up the rest from reference TRBV18 and TRBJ1-1 gives the full variable domain: NAGVMQNPRHLVRRRGQEARLRCSPMKGHSHVYWYRQLPEEGLKFMVYLQKENIIDESGMPKERFSAEFPKEGPSILRIQQVVRGDSAAYFCASSPAGINTEAFFGQGTRLTVV.

The DNA of the CDR3 is TGTGCCAGCAGCTTAGCTAATCGGGGAGGAAAACTGTTTTTT. This translates into CASSLANRGGKLFF. The chain uses TRBV7-8 and TRBJ1-4; D gene uncertain. The CDR3 sequence is 14 residues long. Trimming removed 0 bases from V and 10 bases from J, with 12 bases in between. From germline, CDR1 is SGHVS and CDR2 FQNEAQ.

The V gene is TRBV5-1, the J gene TRBJ1-5, with TRBD1 matching 7 bases. The junction had 5 bases not matched to a gene; V was cut back by 4 bases and J by 7 bases. The CDR3 runs 13 residues. Germline CDR1 SGHRS, CDR2 YFSETQ. The CDR3 DNA sequence: TGCGCCAGCAGCCGCGAGACAGGGCAGCCCCAGCATTTT. This gives the protein CASSRETGQPQHF.

The chain links TRBV7-9 to TRBJ2-1; D is uncertain. V lost 5 bases and J 9 bases, leaving 14 bases between the germline ends. Germline values: CDR1 SEHNR, CDR2 FQNEAQ (reference sequence). The CDR3 has 13 amino acids. The CDR3, as DNA: TGTGCCAGCAGCACCCCTCCGGGTCTTGAGCAGTTCTTC. Translating it yields CASSTPPGLEQFF.

The V and J genes are TRBV6-1 and TRBJ2-3; 8 nucleotides align to TRBD2. The germline V gene encodes CDR1 MNHNS and CDR2 SASEGT. The CDR3 totals 15 residues. The V segment lost 4 bases and the J segment 0 bases; nucleotides outside the gene matches: 3. The DNA of the CDR3 is TGTGCCAGCAGTGTCCCTAGCGGGAGCACAGATACGCAGTATTTT. Its protein product is CASSVPSGSTDTQYF.

The chain has TRBV15 and TRBJ1-5, with D possibly being TRBD1 (5 bases). From germline, CDR1 is LNHNV and CDR2 YYDKDF (reference sequence). Trimming took 3 bases from V and 11 from J, leaving 11 bases between them. The CDR3 contains 12 residues. The DNA for the CDR3 is TGTGCCACCAGCAGGGATCAAGGGGCCCAGCATTTT. This codes for CATSRDQGAQHF.

This clone showed up just once. The rearrangement uses TRBV7-9 and TRBJ1-1; D uncertain. Trimming pared 5 bases from V and 3 bases from J, leaving 13 bases between. CDR1 and CDR2 (germline): SEHNR, FQNEAQ (reference sequence). The CDR3 loop spans 14 amino acids. The CDR3 DNA sequence: TGTGCCAGCAGCCATTACGGCCGGGACACTGAAGCTTTCTTT. This sequence encodes CASSHYGRDTEAFF.